Each of the 29 T cell receptor beta chains below was sequenced from the same sample in a study of cytomegalovirus exposure and HLA in healthy donors. PCR amplification relied on 60 Vbeta primers (plus 13 Jbeta primers). Sequenced by immunoSEQ multiplex PCR; TCRdb stores in-frame clones only, minus some. The table includes more than 85,000 clones, almost 70% detected once. Sequences were obtained from PBMCs. All receptors derive from a man aged 25-40 years in good health and CMV-seronegative.

This clone has a handful of counts. The genes are TRBV6-5 and TRBJ1-2; the match to TRBD1 covers 7 bases. V lost 6 bases, J lost 2 bases, and 3 bases stayed unmatched. The germline V gene encodes CDR1 MNHEY and CDR2 SVGAGI. This CDR3 is built from 13 residues. Here the CDR3 reads CASRGQTNYGYTF. Written as DNA, the CDR3 is TGTGCCAGCAGGGGACAGACCAACTATGGCTACACCTTC.

This clone was picked up a small number of times. This sequence joins TRBV11-3 and TRBJ2-1; 8 bases line up with TRBD1. This CDR3 contains 13 residues. Looked up from germline, CDR1 is SGHNT and CDR2 is YENEEA. J gave up 8 bases and V 5 bases, and 5 bases lay outside the gene matches. DNA of the CDR3: TGTGCCAGCAGCAAGACAGGGGACCATGAGCAGTTCTTC. It yields the protein CASSKTGDHEQFF.

The chain couples TRBV29-1 to TRBJ2-7; 7 bases fit TRBD1. After removal of 6 bases from V and 3 bases from J, the junction contained 5 bases not matched to a gene. CDR3 length equals 12 residues. Germline V lookup: CDR1 SQVTM, CDR2 ANQGSEA. The CDR3 is CSVGDRNYEQYF. The DNA for the CDR3 is TGCAGCGTAGGGGACAGAAACTACGAGCAGTACTTC.

This clone was seen a few times. One junction end disagrees with the germline gene, perhaps due to a read error. This sample also contains other DNA sequences that code for the same CDR3. The V gene is TRBV7-7, the J gene TRBJ2-2; 10 bases map to TRBD2. Germline CDR1 reads SSHAT; CDR2 reads FNYEAQ (reference sequence). The CDR3 covers 15 residues. CDR3 in amino acids: CASSSSGRNTGELFF. The CDR3 bases are TGTGCTAGCAGCTCTAGCGGGAGAAACACCGGGGAGCTGTTTTTT.

A few counts support this clone. The chain has TRBV9 and TRBJ2-7; 7 bases line up with TRBD2. There are 16 residues in the CDR3. The V segment lost 3 bases and the J segment 0 bases; nucleotides outside the gene matches: 9. Germline V gene lookup returns CDR1 SGDLS and CDR2 YYNGEE. The DNA for the CDR3 is TGTGCCAGCAGCGAGGGGTGGGGCGGGAGCTCCTACGAGCAGTACTTC. Translating gives CASSEGWGGSSYEQYF.

The chain recombines TRBV9 with TRBJ1-5; D uncertain. The length of the CDR3 is 16 residues. V lost 1 base and J lost 0, with 11 bases in between. CDR1 is SGDLS, CDR2 YYNGEE, per germline. CDR3 residues: CASSVSPDYSNQPQHF. DNA for the CDR3: TGTGCCAGCAGCGTAAGCCCCGATTATAGCAATCAGCCCCAGCATTTT.

In its sample, this clone was seen once. The chain is built from TRBV7-9 and TRBJ2-1; D is unclear. The germline CDR1 and CDR2 sequences are SEHNR and FQNEAQ (reference sequence). CDR3 length: 16 amino acids. The V end was cut by 0 bases, the J end by 0 bases, with 9 bases between. The chain's CDR3 is CASSLAPGSSYNEQFF. The CDR3 nucleotides read TGTGCCAGCAGCTTAGCCCCGGGTAGCTCCTACAATGAGCAGTTCTTC.

The chain recombines TRBV2 with TRBJ2-3; TRBD2 matches 8 bases. V lost 6 bases to trimming and J lost 4 bases; unmatched junction nucleotides: 6. CDR3 length: 14 residues. The germline V gene has CDR1 SNHLY and CDR2 FYNNEI. The CDR3 coding sequence is TGTGCCAGCAGGGATGGACTAGCTGCAGATACGCAGTATTTT. This gives the protein CASRDGLAADTQYF.

The chain couples TRBV7-6 to TRBJ1-6; 9 positions match TRBD1. The CDR3 contains 16 residues. Looked up from germline, CDR1 is SGHVS and CDR2 is FNYEAQ. V was clipped by 4 bases and J by 7 bases; unmatched bases: 8. CDR3 residues: CASSSQGAGQNSPLHF. DNA for the CDR3: TGTGCCAGCAGCTCACAGGGGGCAGGGCAAAATTCACCCCTCCACTTT.

The chain carries TRBV4-2 and TRBJ1-1; D not certain. The V and J ends lost 0 bases and 11 bases respectively, with 22 bases between them. CDR3 size: 16 residues. Germline lookup yields CDR1 LGHNA and CDR2 YNFKEQ. The chain's CDR3 is CASSQDFNVWRVDAFF. The CDR3 nucleotides read TGTGCCAGCAGCCAAGATTTTAATGTGTGGAGGGTTGACGCTTTCTTT.

V gene TRBV7-2 combines with J gene TRBJ2-7, with D tentatively TRBD2 (5 bases). Germline assignment: CDR1 SGHTA and CDR2 FQGNSA. The CDR3 is 13 residues long. V was trimmed by 5 bases and J by 2 bases, leaving 10 bases between them. DNA of the CDR3: TGTGCCAGCAGCCCCCTGGGAGCCTACGAGCAGTACTTC. Residues: CASSPLGAYEQYF.

This clone was counted once. The chain employs TRBV18 and TRBJ2-2; 8 bases are shared with TRBD2. Germline CDR1 is KGHSH and CDR2 is LQKENI. Trimming took 3 bases from V and 4 from J; bases not matched to a gene: 7. The CDR3 is made up of 16 amino acids. For the CDR3, the DNA is TGTGCCAGCTCACCGCTAACGGGAGGGTCCACCGGGGAGCTGTTTTTT. Its translation: CASSPLTGGSTGELFF.

This clone was seen only a few times. CDR3 DNA sequence: TGCGCCAGCAGCCTGCAGACAGGGAACACTGAAGCTTTCTTT. Translating gives CASSLQTGNTEAFF. V is TRBV5-1 and J is TRBJ1-1, with TRBD1 as a possible D gene (6 bases). This CDR3 is built from 14 residues. The ends were cut back, 4 bases at V and 1 base at J, with 11 bases in the middle. Germline CDR1 reads SGHRS; CDR2 reads YFSETQ.

This clone has just one count. The genes are TRBV7-9 and TRBJ1-5; the match to TRBD1 covers 7 bases. The length of the CDR3 is 15 residues. Germline V lookup: CDR1 SEHNR, CDR2 FQNEAQ (reference sequence). V lost 1 base and J lost 3; bases outside the gene matches: 3. CDR3 nucleotide sequence: TGTGCCAGCAGCTTAGGGGACAGCTTCAATCAGCCCCAGCATTTT. It yields the protein CASSLGDSFNQPQHF.

The rearrangement uses TRBV7-3 and TRBJ1-5; D is uncertain. Trimming took off 6 bases at V and 4 bases at J, with 13 bases between the two ends. Germline CDR1 and CDR2: SGHTA and FQGTGA. This CDR3 contains 14 residues. The CDR3 loop reads CASSPSRINQPQHF. CDR3 nucleotides: TGTGCCAGCAGTCCCTCGCGGATAAATCAGCCCCAGCATTTT.

The genes are TRBV5-4 and TRBJ2-7; 14 positions match TRBD2. The CDR3 is 18 residues long. Germline CDR1 is SGHNT and CDR2 is YYREEE (reference sequence). After removal of 1 base from V and 1 base from J, the junction contained 7 bases not matched to a gene. The CDR3 spells CASSLRRLAGGPSYEQYF. The CDR3, as DNA: TGTGCCAGCAGCTTGCGGAGACTAGCGGGAGGGCCATCCTACGAGCAGTACTTC.

This clone was counted between two and nine times. The V call is TRBV7-2, the J call TRBJ2-5; 11 bases align to TRBD1. The J call is uncertain, as TRBJ2-7 better fits the DNA end. This CDR3 has 14 residues. Germline CDR1 is SGHTA and CDR2 is FQGNSA. The CDR3 DNA reads TGTGCCAGCAGGGGGACAGGGGGGAGCTACGAGCAGTACTTC. Its protein product is CASRGTGGSYEQYF.

On this clone: Within the sample, other DNA sequences also encode this same CDR3. The chain joins TRBV9 to TRBJ1-1, with TRBD1 matching over 10 bases. CDR3 length: 14 amino acids. CDR1 is SGDLS and CDR2 is YYNGEE in the germline V gene. V lost 2 bases and J lost 3; bases outside the gene matches: 1. The CDR3 reads CASSVGQGHTEAFF. The CDR3 bases are TGTGCCAGCAGCGTGGGACAGGGGCACACTGAAGCTTTCTTT.

The chain links TRBV6-6 to TRBJ1-2; 7 nucleotides align to TRBD1. V dropped 0 bases and J dropped 8; count of bases not matched to a gene: 9. Germline CDR1 is MNHNY and CDR2 is SVGAGI (reference sequence). The CDR3 runs 15 residues. This chain's CDR3 is CASSYSSKPGGGYTF. In DNA form, the CDR3 reads TGTGCCAGCAGTTACTCGAGCAAGCCAGGGGGGGGCTACACCTTC.

The chain recombines TRBV7-9 with TRBJ1-4; 10 bases fit TRBD1. The CDR3 is 15 residues long. Unmatched junction bases numbered 8, after V lost 5 bases and J lost 8 bases. Germline lookup yields CDR1 SEHNR and CDR2 FQNEAQ (reference sequence). The CDR3 DNA sequence: TGTGCCAGCAGCCGCCCGGGACAGGGGCAAGAAAAACTGTTTTTT. This encodes CASSRPGQGQEKLFF.

The chain employs TRBV18 and TRBJ2-1; TRBD1 aligns across 7 bases. V lost 3 bases and J lost 6; bases outside the gene matches: 5. The germline CDR1 and CDR2 sequences are KGHSH and LQKENI. CDR3 length: 14 residues. Written as DNA, the CDR3 is TGTGCCAGCTCACCCAAGACAGGGATCAATGAGCAGTTCTTC. Amino acids: CASSPKTGINEQFF.

The chain links TRBV4-1 to TRBJ1-2; D unclear. From germline, CDR1 is MGHRA and CDR2 YSYEKL. The CDR3 loop spans 14 amino acids. The V end was cut by 5 bases, the J end by 8 bases, with 18 bases between. The CDR3 DNA follows: TGCGCCAGCAGCGAACAGCCGAGCCCGTGGGGCTACACCTTC. This encodes CASSEQPSPWGYTF.

J is TRBJ2-5 and V is TRBV11-3; D remains ambiguous. The J call is uncertain, as TRBJ2-7 better fits the DNA end. Looked up from germline, CDR1 is SGHNT and CDR2 is YENEEA. This CDR3 comprises 13 residues. CDR3 region: CASSLGLVDEQYF. In DNA form, the CDR3 reads TGTGCCAGCAGCTTAGGTCTAGTCGACGAGCAGTACTTC.

The chain recombines TRBV28 with TRBJ2-5, with 9 bases aligning to TRBD2. The last part of the DNA fits TRBJ2-7 better; the J call may be wrong. Per germline, CDR1 MDHEN and CDR2 SYDVKM. This CDR3 has 13 residues. As DNA, the CDR3 is TGTGCCAGCAGGCGGGGGGGAAGCTACGAGCAGTACTTC. Residues: CASRRGGSYEQYF.

V is TRBV5-1 and J is TRBJ2-5; D may be TRBD1 (6 bases). The DNA matches TRBJ2-7 better at its end, which makes the J call doubtful. The CDR3 is 15 amino acids. Germline CDR1 is SGHRS and CDR2 is YFSETQ. The CDR3 nucleotides read TGCGCCAGCAGCTTGGAAGTAGGGACATCCTACGAGCAGTACTTC. Amino acids: CASSLEVGTSYEQYF.

This clone came up a few times. In nucleotides, the CDR3 is TGCGCCAGCAGCCAAGATACGGGAGGCCCCCAGCATTTT. As protein: CASSQDTGGPQHF. The chain has TRBV4-3 and TRBJ1-5, with no clear D. Germline CDR1 and CDR2: LGHNA and YSLEER. Trimming stripped 0 bases from V and 10 bases from J, with 10 bases between. This CDR3 is 13 amino acids long.

In this sample, this clone turned up a few times. The chain employs TRBV27 and TRBJ2-1, with D hard to call. Germline V lookup: CDR1 MNHEY, CDR2 SMNVEV (reference sequence). The V and J ends lost 1 base and 3 bases respectively, with 16 bases between them. This CDR3 region has 17 residues. As DNA, the CDR3 is TGTGCCAGCAGTTTATATGGCAGCGCGCAGTTCTACAATGAGCAGTTCTTC. It is translated as CASSLYGSAQFYNEQFF.

J is TRBJ2-2 and V is TRBV11-3; D possibly corresponds to TRBD1 (5 bases). CDR1 is SGHNT, CDR2 YENEEA, per germline. V lost 4 bases, J lost 5 bases, and 11 bases lay in between. The CDR3 runs 14 residues. The CDR3 DNA is TGTGCCAGCAGCTCCGACAGTCAGACCGGGGAGCTGTTTTTT. Its protein is CASSSDSQTGELFF.

J is TRBJ2-5 and V is TRBV7-2, with D possibly matching TRBD2 (5 bases). Trimming took off 1 base at V and 13 bases at J, with 16 bases between the two ends. The CDR3 contains 13 residues. Germline CDR1 reads SGHTA; CDR2 reads FQGNSA. CDR3 loop: CASSLERPRGLYF. Written as DNA, the CDR3 is TGTGCCAGCAGCTTAGAGCGACCCCGAGGGTTGTACTTC.